A selection of T cell receptor beta chains follows, all from one sample in a study of blood T cell repertoires in COVID-19. Using immunoSEQ multiplex PCR, the repertoire was profiled, and TCRdb retains in-frame clones only, with some absent. The sample shows some 260,000 clones, nearly 90% of them seen only once. The sequencing sample was made of peripheral blood. The receptors come from a human donor in a cohort sampled during active COVID-19. Both conserved end residues are trimmed from each CDR3.

length: 13; V: TRBV5-1; J: TRBJ1-2; CDR3: ASSLGAEANYGYT
length: 12; V: TRBV6-2/TRBV6-3; J: TRBJ1-2; CDR3: ASSYSDRGYGYT
length: 11; V: TRBV5-4; J: TRBJ1-2; CDR3: ASGGTYNYGYT
length: 14; V: TRBV7-2; J: TRBJ2-3; CDR3: ASSLGLAWISDTQY
length: 12; V: TRBV4-1; J: TRBJ2-7; CDR3: ASRRDRGSYEQY
length: 13; V: TRBV18; J: TRBJ1-3; CDR3: ASSSTGVSGNTIY
length: 14; V: TRBV5-4; J: TRBJ1-2; CDR3: ASSSKQVQANYGYT
length: 12; V: TRBV10-1; J: TRBJ1-2; CDR3: ASSERPGQGAST
length: 11; V: TRBV11-2; J: TRBJ2-7; CDR3: ASSSHSGVPPD
length: 12; V: TRBV6-5; J: TRBJ1-1; CDR3: ASTPGGENTEAF
length: 12; V: TRBV27; J: TRBJ1-5; CDR3: ASSRGGGNQPQH
length: 12; V: TRBV7-8; J: TRBJ1-3; CDR3: ASSYGNTARTIY
length: 20; V: TRBV4-3; J: TRBJ1-4; CDR3: ASSQTIISRGIGGSLNEKLF
length: 12; V: TRBV6-1; J: TRBJ2-7; CDR3: ASSEAGASYEQY
length: 13; V: TRBV4-3; J: TRBJ2-3; CDR3: ASSRGQPSTDTQY
length: 13; V: TRBV3-1/TRBV3-2; J: TRBJ2-7; CDR3: ASSRRRDSSYEQY
length: 14; V: TRBV9; J: TRBJ1-2; CDR3: ASSVGAGQGNYGYT
length: 14; V: TRBV7-2; J: TRBJ1-5; CDR3: ASSLSGQGINQPQH
length: 10; V: TRBV30; J: TRBJ1-3; CDR3: ALAGAGNTIY
length: 13; V: TRBV7-6; J: TRBJ1-2; CDR3: ASSSLQGANYGYT
length: 11; V: TRBV30; J: TRBJ1-6; CDR3: AHAASLNSPLH
length: 12; V: TRBV5-1; J: TRBJ1-1; CDR3: ASSLNGQGYEAF
length: 11; V: TRBV12-5; J: TRBJ2-1; CDR3: ASGFGGYNEQF
length: 13; V: TRBV7-2; J: TRBJ2-3; CDR3: ASSSHRGGRDTQY
length: 14; V: TRBV7-2; J: TRBJ1-2; CDR3: ASSLESGGLPYGYT
length: 13; V: TRBV28; J: TRBJ1-6; CDR3: ASDRQGALYSPLH
length: 13; V: TRBV19; J: TRBJ2-7; CDR3: ASSIDGQGAVEQY
length: 13; V: TRBV5-1; J: TRBJ1-1; CDR3: ASSLAGTGNTEAF
length: 12; V: TRBV28; J: TRBJ1-3; CDR3: ASQEDVGGNTIY
length: 12; V: TRBV6-5; J: TRBJ1-6; CDR3: ASRGQRQPSPLH
length: 12; V: TRBV4-2; J: TRBJ2-7; CDR3: ASRPSGSAYEQY
length: 13; V: TRBV9; J: TRBJ1-1; CDR3: ASSVSDFRNTEAF
length: 13; V: TRBV5-1; J: TRBJ2-1; CDR3: ASIPGQGSYNEQF
length: 13; V: TRBV5-4; J: TRBJ2-3; CDR3: ASSWGGPSTDTQY
length: 14; V: TRBV12-5; J: TRBJ1-2; CDR3: ASGFRKGAEAYGYT
length: 14; V: TRBV18; J: TRBJ2-1; CDR3: ASSPTSNVPYNEQF
length: 12; V: TRBV29-1; J: TRBJ2-7; CDR3: SVEGRGQGYEQY
length: 10; V: TRBV6-4; J: TRBJ2-7; CDR3: ATPPSGSEQY
length: 10; V: TRBV20-1; J: TRBJ2-7; CDR3: SASAGVYEQY
length: 13; V: TRBV7-7; J: TRBJ2-1; CDR3: ASSPGLAGHNEQF
length: 14; V: TRBV4-1; J: TRBJ2-1; CDR3: ASSQDSGSSYNEQF
length: 14; V: TRBV5-1; J: TRBJ2-7; CDR3: ASRKGLAEVPYEQY
length: 12; V: TRBV6-5; J: TRBJ2-7; CDR3: ASSYSITDYEQY
length: 13; V: TRBV12-5; J: TRBJ2-1; CDR3: ASGPQGAVLNEQF
length: 16; V: TRBV7-2; J: TRBJ2-7; CDR3: ASSLAEPSGGPGYEQY
length: 13; V: TRBV18; J: TRBJ1-3; CDR3: ASSPNSGQGNTIY
length: 14; V: TRBV19; J: TRBJ2-3; CDR3: ATKSRGMASTDTQY
length: 11; V: TRBV6-5; J: TRBJ1-6; CDR3: ASTGRGSSPLH
length: 12; V: TRBV7-9; J: TRBJ1-1; CDR3: ASSVRVGSTEAF
length: 13; V: TRBV5-1; J: TRBJ2-7; CDR3: ASSLNSGRAYEQY
length: 13; V: TRBV19; J: TRBJ2-7; CDR3: ASSPRGLAGGEQY
length: 11; V: TRBV5-4; J: TRBJ2-7; CDR3: ASSAGLGYEQY
length: 11; V: TRBV6-5; J: TRBJ2-7; CDR3: ATEGALTYEQY